The text below deals with one T cell receptor (beta chain). The antigen this receptor binds is unknown. No per-base quality is available; no much larger clone lies one base away. These data originate in a study of neoadjuvant anti-PD-1 for oral cavity cancer (dated by TCRdb to about 2021). About the study as a whole: Before undergoing curative-intent surgical resection, most patients got three to four biweekly nivolumab doses at 3 mg/kg. Under RECIST 1.1, a patient counted as a responder if showing complete response, partial response or stable disease, and as a non-responder if showing progression. There were 11 to 13 patients in the parent correlative cohort, and the response rate was approximately 36%. For patients who did not progress, a fourth nivolumab dose was given around day 43, followed by definitive surgical resection on days 50-56. Overall study outcomes, separate from this receptor: Only a few patients per response group were included in the TCR analyses, and the authors called for validation in larger cohorts. Higher pretreatment blood TCRbeta clonality and lower post-treatment tumor TCRbeta clonality were correlated with higher pretreatment blood Treg/Th17 ratios. Within PBMCs, T cell clonality (Gini index) was significantly higher in non-responders than responders after neoadjuvant nivolumab.

For deep sequencing of PBMC libraries, mostly about 450 ng of input genomic DNA was used, and six replicates were run per sample. The immunoSEQ hsTCRbeta kit was used to prepare TCRbeta libraries, following the manufacturer's instructions. Sequencing of the completed libraries took place using an Illumina NovaSeq 6000 S4 flow cell after they had been pooled to approximately 2.8 nM. In the original analysis: The immunoSEQ Analyzer was used for raw data preprocessing and quality control. The analysis was limited to productive rearrangements, and each clonotype was defined by a unique CDR3 amino acid sequence. Repertoire clonality was estimated as the Gini-Simpson index, which was computed with the R package tcR. Student's t test was used to compare Gini indices, while Pearson correlation assessed associations with tumor size change. TCRdb re-hosts the immuneACCESS table, in-frame sequences only. Its copies lack some clones; in the studies checked, an unresolved V gene accounts for under half of them, and the cause for the rest is not known. That table furnishes V, J and clone size, whereas the DNA furnished D and trimming. The sample has some 14,000 clones on record, around three fifths of them singletons. Roughly 2.3% of the sample belongs to the ten largest clones.

This sample's time point label indicates: before neoadjuvant nivolumab. Patients were newly diagnosed with stage II-IVA oral cavity squamous cell carcinoma and had received no prior systemic or radiation treatment. The cohort was made up of patients with locally advanced, HPV-negative oral cavity squamous cell carcinoma. Peripheral blood mononuclear cells were analyzed directly, without maintenance or expansion in culture. Samples came from a longitudinal correlative study of a single-arm phase II trial of neoadjuvant nivolumab in oral cavity squamous cell carcinoma. Subject-matched pre- and post-treatment PBMCs and tumors from three responders and three non-responders were subjected to genomic DNA-based TCRbeta sequencing. Peripheral blood mononuclear cells were collected before nivolumab treatment and again after treatment, at the time of surgery. The Maxwell RSC DNA from Cells kit was used to extract genomic DNA from PBMCs.

This receptor was taken from a person aged 40 to 85 with oral cavity squamous cell carcinoma. The sample consisted of PBMCs, taken before nivolumab (anti-PD-1) treatment.

The CDR3 region has the sequence CASSQERAAGFTGELFF. The bases are TGTGCCAGCAGCCAAGAGAGGGCGGCCGGATTTACCGGGGAGCTGTTTTTT. Here the chain combines TRBV14 and TRBJ2-2; tentative D gene TRBD2, with 5 bases matching. In the germline V gene, CDR1 corresponds to SGHDN and CDR2 to FVKESK. Reading from cysteine to phenylalanine, the CDR3 counts 17 amino acids. The sequence is cut down to CDR3 DNA, 51 bases in frame from base 1. V sheds 0 bases and J sheds 5 bases, leaving 16 bases between their ends. Beyond the CDR3, the reference TRBV14 and TRBJ2-2 genes provide the residues; the full variable domain reads: EAGVTQFPSHSVIEKGQTVTLRCDPISGHDNLYWYRRVMGKEIKFLLHFVKESKQDESGMPNNRFLAERTGGTYSTLKVQPAELEDSGVYFCASSQERAAGFTGELFFGEGSRLTVL.